In its sample, the clone carrying this TCR beta chain was seen a few times. Antigen: not known. The CDR3 is 15 amino acids. The V and J ends lost 4 bases and 4 bases, in that order; junction bases with no gene match: 11. The germline V gene has CDR1 DFQATT and CDR2 SNEGSKA (reference sequence). This sample was taken from a study of blood T cells in healthy people across ages. Notes on the study in general: Age advanced and TCR beta diversity per million T cells fell, roughly linearly. Using unsorted PBMCs precluded a conclusive naive versus antigen-experienced comparison. The authors considered diversity estimates from one million T cells to be underestimates.

Using a J-beta primer mix together with a sample-barcoded 5' primer, a second PCR was run for roughly 7 to 11 cycles. TCRdb re-called the 5' RACE reads with MiXCR, one entry per CDR3 protein. The repertoire holds some 730,000 distinct CDR3 sequences, 22% seen once, with 22% in the top ten. What was sequenced was blood. The sequence derives from a man aged 65-85 years in good health. The gene calls are TRBV20-1 and TRBJ1-1; 8 bases fit TRBD1. As DNA, the CDR3 is TGCAGTGCTACTCCCCAGACAGGGGCGGGCACTGAAGCTTTCTTT. Amino acid sequence: CSATPQTGAGTEAFF.